A selection of T cell receptor beta chains follows, all from one sample in a study of blood T cell repertoires in COVID-19. Assay used: immunoSEQ multiplex PCR; TCRdb lists only in-frame clones, some missing. This table has fewer than 600,000 clones, around 89% appearing once. Sequenced sample: PBMCs or T cells enriched from blood (not recorded which). The receptor set was obtained from a middle-aged woman who had recovered from COVID-19. Both conserved end residues are part of each CDR3. The order of the fields is J gene, D gene, clone size, V gene, CDR3 DNA, CDR3 protein. D genes are given only for firm matches. Only part of the rows carry a size: once, few, many, or a class if the clone is expanded.

TRBJ1-2	TRBD1	.	TRBV27	TGTGCCAGCAGTTTATCGGGGACAGGGGACGGCTACACCTTC	CASSLSGTGDGYTF
TRBJ1-1	.	.	TRBV7-9	TGTGCCAGCAGCCGTGAACGACAGTCCACTGAAGCTTTCTTT	CASSRERQSTEAFF
TRBJ1-5	.	.	TRBV15	TGTGCCACCGGGGGCGGCCCGCGGCAAACCCAGCCCCAGCATTTT	CATGGGPRQTQPQHF
TRBJ2-2	.	.	TRBV7-8	TGTGCCAGCAGTAAGCGACTAGATAGGGCCGGGGAGCTGTTTTTT	CASSKRLDRAGELFF
TRBJ2-5	TRBD2	.	TRBV5-6	TGTGCCAGCAGCTTCGGACTAGCGGGAGTTCTAGAGACCCAGTACTTC	CASSFGLAGVLETQYF
TRBJ1-1	TRBD1	.	TRBV10-3	TGTGCCATCAGTGAGTCTTTATACCGGGACAGTATGAACACTGAAGCTTTCTTT	CAISESLYRDSMNTEAFF
TRBJ1-1	.	.	TRBV5-1	TGCGCCAGCAGCTTGCAGGGCAACACTGAAGCTTTCTTT	CASSLQGNTEAFF
TRBJ1-1	TRBD1	.	TRBV29-1	TGCAGCGTCTCAGGGACAGGGGCCATAACGGCTTTCTTT	CSVSGTGAITAFF
TRBJ2-1	.	.	TRBV27	TGTGCCAGCATCCGAACGCGAGGCGCAGCGGTAGATGAGCAGTTCTTC	CASIRTRGAAVDEQFF
TRBJ2-3	.	.	TRBV7-2	TGTGCCAGCAGCCCTAGACGTACTACCTTAGCTGATACGCAGTATTTT	CASSPRRTTLADTQYF
TRBJ2-1	TRBD2	.	TRBV14	TGTGCCAGCAGCATGCTAGCGGGAGGTGGTGAGCAGTTCTTC	CASSMLAGGGEQFF
TRBJ1-2	.	.	TRBV2	TGTGCCAGCGGAACAGATGGCTACACCTTC	CASGTDGYTF
TRBJ2-6	.	.	TRBV29-1	TGCAGCGTTTCCGGATGGGGCGCTGGGGCCAACGTCCTGACTTTC	CSVSGWGAGANVLTF
TRBJ2-6	.	.	TRBV18	TGTGCCAGCTCACCACGAATTGAGGGGGCCAACGTCCTGACTTTC	CASSPRIEGANVLTF
TRBJ2-1	TRBD2	once	TRBV18	TGTGCCAGCTCACGAGGGGTGACTAGCGGGACTCGATACAATGAGCAGTTCTTC	CASSRGVTSGTRYNEQFF
TRBJ2-7	TRBD1	.	TRBV5-4	TGTGCCAGCAGTTCCGGAGACAGGGGGCTCTACGAGCAGTACTTC	CASSSGDRGLYEQYF
TRBJ1-5	TRBD1	once	TRBV5-1	TGCGCCAGCAGCTTGGTTCCAGGGGGTGAACAGCCCCAGCATTTT	CASSLVPGGEQPQHF
TRBJ1-3	.	once	TRBV4-1	TGCGCCAGCAGCCAGACCGACAGCTCTGGAAACACCATATATTTT	CASSQTDSSGNTIYF
TRBJ1-2	TRBD1	.	TRBV7-2	TGTGCCAGCAGCCAAGACAGGGGTGTTGGCTACACCTTC	CASSQDRGVGYTF
TRBJ2-7	TRBD1	.	TRBV24-1	TGTGCCACCAGTGATTCAGGCAGGGGGCCGGACGAGCAGTACTTC	CATSDSGRGPDEQYF
TRBJ1-6	TRBD1	.	TRBV11-3	TGTGCCAGCAGCCGCCTTGGGCAGGGGGGAAGCTCCTATAATTCACCCCTCCACTTT	CASSRLGQGGSSYNSPLHF
TRBJ2-7	TRBD1	.	TRBV5-1	TGCGCCAGCAGCACGGGGACAGTAAGCTCCTACGAGCAGTACTTC	CASSTGTVSSYEQYF
TRBJ1-2	TRBD1	.	TRBV7-2	TGTGCCAGTAGCTCGGACAGGAGAAGAAACTATGGCTACACCTTC	CASSSDRRRNYGYTF
TRBJ1-3	TRBD1	.	TRBV18	TGTGCCAGCTCACCAACGGCAGGGGGATTGAGCTCTGGAAACACCATATATTTT	CASSPTAGGLSSGNTIYF
TRBJ2-7	TRBD2	.	TRBV20-1	TGCAGTGCTAGTTTACCGGGAGGTATCAACGAGCAGTACTTC	CSASLPGGINEQYF
TRBJ2-7	.	.	TRBV15	TGTGCCACCAGCAGAGATCCGGGTGTGCAGTACTTC	CATSRDPGVQYF